Sequencing of this TCR beta chain was carried out in a study of CXCR3 chemokines and chemotherapy response in bladder cancer. TCRdb independently ran MiXCR on the PCR reads; one entry per CDR3 protein. The sample records more than 7,000 distinct CDR3 sequences, over 9.5% being singletons. The length of the CDR3 is 15 residues. Trimming removed 8 bases from V and 1 base from J, with 16 bases in between. The germline CDR1 and CDR2 sequences are ENHRY and SYGVKD. The sample holds many counts of this clonotype. This specimen was taken from a patient whose treatment included neoadjuvant chemotherapy. The origin of this receptor is a human donor with bladder cancer that responded to neoadjuvant chemotherapy. The chain joins TRBV10-3 to TRBJ2-3; TRBD2 is a possible D gene (6 bases). The CDR3 protein is CAIGTLHGGTDTQYF. DNA for the CDR3: TGTGCCATCGGGACTCTTCATGGGGGCACAGATACGCAGTATTTT.